Listed below are T cell receptor beta chains from one sample, sequenced in a study of cytomegalovirus exposure and HLA in healthy donors. Clones were sequenced by immunoSEQ multiplex PCR, and TCRdb holds only the in-frame ones, with some missing. The data show 120,000 to 150,000 clones, about 91% seen once. The sequencing sample was made of PBMCs. The receptors come from a man younger than 35 in good health and CMV-seropositive. Both conserved end residues are part of each CDR3. The D gene is left open where the match is weak. Where a row states a size, it is once, few, many or the class of an expanded clone; other rows omit it.

v_call	d_call	clone_size	j_call	cdr3_aa	cdr3_nt
TRBV20-1	-	-	TRBJ2-2	CSARSAGELFF	TGCAGTGCTAGAAGCGCCGGGGAGCTGTTTTTT
TRBV10-3	TRBD2	-	TRBJ2-1	CAISAGLAGGHNEQFF	TGTGCCATCAGTGCTGGACTAGCGGGAGGTCACAATGAGCAGTTCTTC
TRBV27	TRBD2	-	TRBJ2-7	CASSLKAGAYEQYF	TGTGCCAGCAGTTTAAAAGCGGGGGCCTACGAGCAGTACTTC
TRBV19	TRBD1	once	TRBJ1-1	CASTPGTGGVTEAFF	TGTGCCAGTACCCCCGGGACAGGGGGTGTCACTGAAGCTTTCTTT
TRBV6-1	TRBD1	-	TRBJ2-1	CASSGTVTNEQFF	TGTGCCAGCAGCGGGACAGTCACCAATGAGCAGTTCTTC
TRBV30	-	-	TRBJ2-7	CAWSVPETSYEQYF	TGTGCCTGGAGTGTACCGGAGACTAGCTACGAGCAGTACTTC
TRBV6-5	TRBD1	-	TRBJ1-5	CASSAGTGSQPQHF	TGTGCCAGCAGTGCCGGGACAGGTAGTCAGCCCCAGCATTTT
TRBV7-9	-	few	TRBJ1-1	CASSRPGNTEAFF	TGTGCCAGCAGCCGGCCAGGGAACACTGAAGCTTTCTTT
TRBV6-5	-	-	TRBJ1-1	CASSFSTGRAAFF	TGTGCCAGCAGTTTTTCGACGGGAAGAGCAGCTTTCTTT
TRBV6-5	-	-	TRBJ1-1	CASSWGRKDTEAFF	TGTGCCAGCAGTTGGGGGAGGAAGGACACTGAAGCTTTCTTT
TRBV10-2	TRBD1	-	TRBJ1-2	CASSEWDRGPNYGYTF	TGCGCCAGCAGTGAGTGGGACAGGGGCCCTAACTATGGCTACACCTTC
TRBV28	-	once	TRBJ1-5	CASSLAGLGGQPQHF	TGTGCCAGCAGTTTAGCGGGACTGGGGGGACAGCCCCAGCATTTT
TRBV19	-	-	TRBJ1-1	CASRSEPSNTEAFF	TGTGCCAGTAGATCCGAGCCCTCGAACACTGAAGCTTTCTTT
TRBV28	-	-	TRBJ1-2	CASSSFSWHGYTF	TGTGCCAGCAGTTCCTTTAGCTGGCATGGCTACACCTTC
TRBV5-1	TRBD1	-	TRBJ1-5	CASSLGTGGGQPQHF	TGCGCCAGCAGCTTGGGGACAGGGGGAGGTCAGCCCCAGCATTTT
TRBV2	-	-	TRBJ1-1	CASSRGGSYTEAFF	TGTGCCAGCAGTCGGGGGGGGAGCTACACTGAAGCTTTCTTT
TRBV6-5	TRBD1	-	TRBJ1-2	CASSEEGTGSF	TGTGCCAGCAGTGAAGAAGGGACAGGAAGCTTC
TRBV7-9	TRBD2	-	TRBJ2-1	CASSPKGLANEQFF	TGTGCCAGCAGCCCGAAAGGACTAGCCAATGAGCAGTTCTTC
TRBV6-1	-	-	TRBJ1-5	CASTGANSNQPQHF	TGTGCCAGCACTGGAGCTAATAGCAATCAGCCCCAGCATTTT
TRBV5-1	TRBD2	-	TRBJ2-1	CASSSPSGRNNEQFF	TGCGCCAGCAGCTCCCCTAGCGGGAGAAACAATGAGCAGTTCTTC
TRBV28	TRBD2	-	TRBJ2-7	CASNLSGGPAYEQYF	TGTGCCAGCAATCTGAGCGGGGGGCCAGCCTACGAGCAGTACTTC
TRBV7-2	TRBD2	-	TRBJ2-3	CASSPGTSHTDTQYF	TGTGCCAGCAGCCCCGGGACTAGCCATACAGATACGCAGTATTTT
TRBV4-2	TRBD1	-	TRBJ1-5	CASSHPGPGQGDSSNQPQHF	TGTGCCAGCAGCCATCCGGGTCCGGGACAGGGAGACTCTAGCAATCAGCCCCAGCATTTT
TRBV7-9	TRBD1	-	TRBJ1-1	CASSLVLGQPTEAFF	TGTGCCAGCAGCTTAGTTTTGGGACAGCCCACTGAAGCTTTCTTT
TRBV14	TRBD2	-	TRBJ2-7	CASSQGLAGYEQYF	TGTGCCAGCAGCCAGGGGCTAGCGGGGTACGAGCAGTACTTC
TRBV5-4	TRBD2	-	TRBJ2-3	CASSRGAGGTDTQYF	TGTGCCAGCAGCCGAGGCGCGGGAGGTACAGATACGCAGTATTTT
TRBV19	TRBD2	-	TRBJ2-2	CASSMGVLAQNTGELFF	TGTGCCAGTAGTATGGGGGTACTAGCGCAGAACACCGGGGAGCTGTTTTTT
TRBV10-3	-	-	TRBJ2-2	CAISVATNTGELFF	TGTGCCATCAGTGTAGCCACTAACACCGGGGAGCTGTTTTTT
TRBV6-5	-	-	TRBJ1-2	CASSYGPLNGYTF	TGTGCCAGCAGCTATGGGCCTCTAAATGGCTACACCTTC
TRBV10-3	TRBD2	-	TRBJ2-5	CAISGTMQETQYF	TGTGCCATCAGCGGGACTATGCAAGAGACCCAGTACTTC
TRBV4-1	TRBD1	-	TRBJ1-1	CASSPMGQAFTEAFF	TGCGCCAGCAGCCCGATGGGACAGGCCTTCACTGAAGCTTTCTTT
TRBV6-5	TRBD1	-	TRBJ1-1	CASSYSTGTTEAFF	TGTGCCAGCAGTTACTCGACAGGGACGACTGAAGCTTTCTTT
TRBV7-9	-	-	TRBJ2-2	CASSRDSNTGELFF	TGTGCCAGCAGCCGGGACTCTAACACCGGGGAGCTGTTTTTT
TRBV30	TRBD1	once	TRBJ2-1	CAWRTGWANEQFF	TGTGCCTGGCGGACAGGGTGGGCCAATGAGCAGTTCTTC
TRBV9	-	-	TRBJ2-1	CASSVSGSYNEQFF	TGTGCCAGCAGCGTGAGCGGGTCCTACAATGAGCAGTTCTTC
TRBV6-5	-	-	TRBJ1-1	CASSYSRSGTEAFF	TGTGCCAGCAGTTACTCGAGGTCCGGGACTGAAGCTTTCTTT
TRBV14	TRBD1	-	TRBJ2-3	CASSPWDSGGTDTQYF	TGTGCCAGCAGCCCCTGGGACAGCGGAGGCACAGATACGCAGTATTTT
TRBV4-1	-	once	TRBJ2-1	CASSLRTIGEQFF	TGCGCCAGCAGCCTACGGACAATAGGTGAGCAGTTCTTC
TRBV7-8	TRBD1	-	TRBJ2-3	CASSSYRTGYTDTQYF	TGTGCCAGCAGCTCATACCGGACAGGCTACACAGATACGCAGTATTTT
TRBV14	-	-	TRBJ1-5	CASSQGQGQDQPQHF	TGTGCCAGCAGCCAAGGTCAGGGCCAAGATCAGCCCCAGCATTTT
TRBV5-1	-	once	TRBJ2-6	CASSSNTGANVLTF	TGCGCCAGCAGCTCCAATACAGGGGCCAACGTCCTGACTTTC
TRBV29-1	TRBD2	once	TRBJ2-5	CSGRTVGGETQYF	TGCAGCGGGAGAACGGTCGGGGGGGAGACCCAGTACTTC
TRBV11-2	TRBD2	-	TRBJ2-1	CASSSLAGGLYNEQFF	TGTGCCAGCAGCTCTCTAGCGGGGGGTCTTTACAATGAGCAGTTCTTC
TRBV6-1	-	-	TRBJ2-7	CASSVATTYEQYF	TGTGCCAGCAGTGTTGCGACAACCTACGAGCAGTACTTC
TRBV5-1	-	once	TRBJ1-1	CASSLTGGMNTEAFF	TGCGCCAGCAGCTTGACAGGCGGGATGAACACTGAAGCTTTCTTT
TRBV28	-	-	TRBJ2-2	CASSLAGYGTGELFF	TGTGCCAGCAGTTTAGCGGGTTACGGCACCGGGGAGCTGTTTTTT
TRBV7-9	-	-	TRBJ2-2	CASSFKSPGELFF	TGTGCCAGCAGCTTCAAGAGCCCCGGGGAGCTGTTTTTT
TRBV7-9	TRBD1	-	TRBJ1-1	CAIMGTGGFPNTEAFF	TGTGCCATCATGGGGACAGGGGGATTCCCGAACACTGAAGCTTTCTTT
TRBV6-5	-	-	TRBJ1-6	CASSSHVGDFFKVHF	TGTGCCAGCAGTTCCCACGTGGGGGACTTTTTCAAGGTCCACTTT
TRBV18	TRBD2	-	TRBJ2-5	CASSPPTGTRTQYF	TGTGCCAGCTCACCCCCCACAGGGACTAGGACCCAGTACTTC
TRBV19	-	-	TRBJ2-3	CASSPRGTGTDTQYF	TGTGCCAGTAGTCCCCGGGGGACAGGCACAGATACGCAGTATTTT
TRBV19	TRBD1	-	TRBJ1-1	CASSPQGAGREAFF	TGTGCCAGTAGTCCACAGGGGGCAGGTCGGGAAGCTTTCTTT
TRBV6-4	TRBD1	medium-sized	TRBJ1-1	CASSEGGVAFF	TGTGCCAGCAGTGAAGGGGGCGTCGCTTTCTTT
TRBV5-4	TRBD1	-	TRBJ2-1	CASSLQGGNEQFF	TGTGCCAGCAGCTTACAGGGGGGCAATGAGCAGTTCTTC
TRBV18	-	-	TRBJ1-1	CAIRRVATEAFF	TGTGCCATACGTCGGGTGGCGACTGAAGCTTTCTTT
TRBV11-2	TRBD2	few	TRBJ2-7	CASSPLAGPSYEQYF	TGTGCCAGCAGCCCCCTAGCGGGGCCTTCCTACGAGCAGTACTTC
TRBV18	-	-	TRBJ2-3	CASSPTSTDTQYF	TGTGCCAGCTCACCCACTAGCACAGATACGCAGTATTTT
TRBV19	TRBD1	-	TRBJ2-1	CASSVTTGDTGFF	TGTGCCAGTAGTGTAACGACAGGGGACACAGGGTTCTTC